This entry lists 26 T cell receptor beta chains sequenced from one sample in a study of neoadjuvant anti-PD-1 for oral cavity cancer. Sequencing was performed with immunoSEQ multiplex PCR; in TCRdb, only in-frame clones are kept and a portion is missing. The sample contains approximately 12,000 clones, about 67% of which appear only once. Sequencing was performed on tumor tissue, taken before nivolumab (anti-PD-1) treatment. These receptors were obtained from a person aged 35 to 85 with oral cavity squamous cell carcinoma. The donor label of this sample is uncertain.

DNA of the CDR3: TGCGCCAGCAGCGCCGGTGGAGATGGCTACACCTTC. Translating it yields CASSAGGDGYTF. The chain links TRBV5-1 to TRBJ1-2; D is ambiguous. The CDR3 consists of 12 residues. Germline V CDR1 and CDR2: SGHRS, YFSETQ. V lost 4 bases to trimming and J lost 6 bases, with 10 bases between them. Drawing the rest from reference TRBV5-1 and TRBJ1-2, the complete variable domain is KAGVTQTPRYLIKTRGQQVTLSCSPISGHRSVSWYQQTPGQGLQFLFEYFSETQRNKGNFPGRFSGRQFSNSRSEMNVSTLELGDSALYLCASSAGGDGYTFGSGTRLTVV.

The chain joins TRBV7-2 to TRBJ2-1, with TRBD2 matching 15 bases. The CDR3 is 16 amino acids. V gave up 5 bases and J gave up 9 bases; unmatched junction bases: 8. CDR1 is SGHTA and CDR2 is FQGNSA in the germline V gene. The CDR3 DNA follows: TGTGCCAGCAGCGTCGGACTAGCGGGGGGGTTTGGTGAGCAGTTCTTC. It yields the protein CASSVGLAGGFGEQFF.

This clone was seen a handful of times. The chain carries TRBV5-4 and TRBJ1-2; no reliable D call. There are 15 residues in the CDR3. Trimming pared 4 bases from V and 5 bases from J, leaving 18 bases between. Per germline, CDR1 SGHNT and CDR2 YYREEE (reference sequence). The chain's CDR3 is CASSPGGSGEYGYTF. CDR3 DNA sequence: TGTGCCAGCAGCCCTGGTGGATCCGGGGAATATGGCTACACCTTC. The complete variable domain, with remaining parts taken from reference TRBV5-4 and TRBJ1-2, reads ETGVTQSPTHLIKTRGQQVTLRCSSQSGHNTVSWYQQALGQGPQFIFQYYREEENGRGNFPPRFSGLQFPNYSSELNVNALELDDSALYLCASSPGGSGEYGYTFGSGTRLTVV.

This chain joins TRBV7-3 and TRBJ2-2; D may be TRBD1 or TRBD2 (5 bases each). CDR1 SGHTA and CDR2 FQGTGA come from the germline V gene. The CDR3 covers 14 residues. The germline V and J ends were trimmed by 2 bases and 4 bases, with 8 bases remaining between them. The chain's CDR3 is CASSLGGFTGELFF. The CDR3 region has the DNA TGTGCCAGCAGCTTAGGGGGTTTCACCGGGGAGCTGTTTTTT.

The genes are TRBV7-2 and TRBJ2-3, with D perhaps matching TRBD2 (6 bases). Deletions cut 6 bases from V and 12 bases from J, with 16 bases between. Germline V gene lookup returns CDR1 SGHTA and CDR2 FQGNSA. The CDR3 is 12 residues long. The CDR3: CASRGDSKPQYF. For the CDR3, the DNA is TGTGCCAGCAGAGGGGACTCAAAGCCTCAGTATTTT.

The chain combines TRBV12-5 with TRBJ2-6; TRBD2 matches at 10 bases. The CDR3 covers 17 residues. Germline CDR1 and CDR2: LGHNT and FRNRAP. V dropped 6 bases and J dropped 1; count of bases not matched to a gene: 6. CDR3 in amino acids: CASGISGRSSGANVLTF. DNA for the CDR3: TGTGCTAGTGGGATTAGCGGGAGGTCTTCTGGGGCCAACGTCCTGACTTTC.

This clone was found a few times. The chain couples TRBV18 to TRBJ1-1; D uncertain. The germline CDR1 and CDR2 sequences are KGHSH and LQKENI. This CDR3 is 14 amino acids long. The ends were cut back, 4 bases at V and 5 bases at J, with 14 bases in the middle. This CDR3 is CASSQLPGGTEAFF. In DNA, the CDR3 is TGTGCCAGCTCACAACTCCCGGGAGGAACTGAAGCTTTCTTT.

The rearrangement joins TRBV30 to TRBJ1-1; no clear D gene. V was cut by 5 bases and J by 1 base, with 8 bases left in between. Germline CDR1 and CDR2: GTSNPN and SVGIG (reference sequence). CDR3 size: 12 residues. The CDR3 reads CAWRKKNTEAFF. DNA of the CDR3: TGTGCCTGGCGGAAAAAGAACACTGAAGCTTTCTTT.

This chain joins TRBV10-1 and TRBJ2-2; TRBD1 matches 10 bases. CDR3 size: 15 residues. V was clipped by 8 bases and J by 4 bases; unmatched bases: 7. Germline V gene lookup returns CDR1 WNHNN and CDR2 SYGVQD (reference sequence). CDR3 amino acids: CASGGTGVGTGELFF. CDR3 nucleotide sequence: TGCGCCAGCGGAGGGACAGGGGTGGGCACCGGGGAGCTGTTTTTT.

V usage is TRBV4-1 and J usage is TRBJ2-3, with D possibly TRBD1 on 6 matching bases. CDR3 length: 18 residues. Trimming left V 0 bases short and J 1 base short, with 17 bases between. Germline lookup yields CDR1 MGHRA and CDR2 YSYEKL. CDR3 residues: CASSQDGPAGAGTDTQYF. CDR3 DNA sequence: TGCGCCAGCAGCCAAGATGGTCCGGCAGGGGCGGGCACAGATACGCAGTATTTT.

This clone appeared a single time. V gene TRBV7-2 combines with J gene TRBJ2-3; TRBD2 matches 8 bases. J gave up 0 bases and V 4 bases, and 9 bases lay outside the gene matches. Germline-derived CDR1 and CDR2 are SGHTA and FQGNSA. CDR3 size: 17 residues. CDR3 in amino acids: CASSSMGGGGSTDTQYF. CDR3 nucleotide sequence: TGTGCCAGCAGCTCGATGGGAGGCGGGGGGAGCACAGATACGCAGTATTTT. The variable domain in full, completed from reference TRBV7-2 and TRBJ2-3, reads GAGVSQSPSNKVTEKGKDVELRCDPISGHTALYWYRQSLGQGLEFLIYFQGNSAPDKSGLPSDRFSAERTGGSVSTLTIQRTQQEDSAVYLCASSSMGGGGSTDTQYFGPGTRLTVL.

The CDR3 DNA sequence: TGTGCCATCAGTTTTGGGGGACCAGATACGCAGTATTTT. Its translation is CAISFGGPDTQYF. The V and J genes are TRBV10-3 and TRBJ2-3; D may correspond to TRBD1 or TRBD2 (5 bases each). The CDR3 spans 13 residues. The germline V gene has CDR1 ENHRY and CDR2 SYGVKD. The V end was cut by 5 bases, the J end by 4 bases, with 10 bases between.

The chain joins TRBV6-5 to TRBJ2-7; possible D gene TRBD2, 6 bases. Trimming cost V 5 bases and J 6 bases, with 17 bases left between them. CDR3 length: 14 amino acids. Per the germline V gene, CDR1 is MNHEY and CDR2 is SVGAGI. DNA of the CDR3: TGTGCCAGCAGTCTTACTAGCTTAGGTGTCGAGCAGTACTTC. Its translation is CASSLTSLGVEQYF.

This chain uses TRBV29-1 with TRBJ1-2; TRBD1 is a possible D gene (6 bases). The CDR3 runs 16 residues. Germline V gene data show CDR1 as SQVTM and CDR2 as ANQGSEA. V lost 7 bases and J 4 bases, leaving 25 bases between the germline ends. The CDR3 region has the DNA TGCAGCGCAGAGCTCCAAGGGCAGGGGATCATCTATGGCTACACCTTC. It specifies CSAELQGQGIIYGYTF.

The chain carries TRBV14 and TRBJ1-2, with a tentative D call TRBD1 (6 bases). The V gene's germline CDR1 is SGHDN and CDR2 FVKESK. The length of the CDR3 is 16 residues. Between the trimmed V and J ends, which lost 1 base and 1 base, there was a span of 13 bases. The chain's CDR3 is CASSQGGDIVNYGYTF. The CDR3 DNA reads as TGTGCCAGCAGCCAAGGGGGGGACATCGTTAACTATGGCTACACCTTC. Full variable domain (missing parts from reference TRBV14 and TRBJ1-2): EAGVTQFPSHSVIEKGQTVTLRCDPISGHDNLYWYRRVMGKEIKFLLHFVKESKQDESGMPNNRFLAERTGGTYSTLKVQPAELEDSGVYFCASSQGGDIVNYGYTFGSGTRLTVV.

The rearrangement joins TRBV9 to TRBJ2-3; D is possibly TRBD2 (7 bases). Germline V gene sequence: CDR1 SGDLS, CDR2 YYNGEE. The germline V and J ends were trimmed by 0 bases and 0 bases, with 14 bases remaining between them. There are 17 residues in the CDR3. The DNA of the CDR3 is TGTGCCAGCAGCGTAGAGGGGGAGGGTTTTAGCACAGATACGCAGTATTTT. Translated: CASSVEGEGFSTDTQYF.

The chain is built from TRBV19 and TRBJ2-5, with no clear D. Trimming shortened V by 6 bases and J by 6 bases, and 11 bases separated the two germline ends. Germline V CDR1 and CDR2: LNHDA, SQIVND (reference sequence). The CDR3 loop spans 12 amino acids. The CDR3 bases are TGTGCCAGTAGGCCCCCTGCGAAGACCCAGTACTTC. Its translation: CASRPPAKTQYF.

This chain uses TRBV12-5 with TRBJ1-2; D remains unclear. The CDR3 is 10 amino acids. V lost 4 bases and J lost 9, with 6 bases in between. CDR1 and CDR2 (germline): LGHNT, FRNRAP. Here the CDR3 DNA reads TGTGCTAGTGGTTCCGAGCGCTACACCTTC. This sequence encodes CASGSERYTF.

The chain carries TRBV5-1 and TRBJ2-5; TRBD2 matches 15 bases. CDR3 size: 18 residues. Germline CDR1 reads SGHRS; CDR2 reads YFSETQ. J was trimmed by 4 bases and V by 4 bases; bases with no gene match: 11. Here the CDR3 reads CASSLGLAGGLGRETQYF. The CDR3 DNA reads as TGCGCCAGCAGCCTTGGACTAGCGGGGGGGCTGGGAAGAGAGACCCAGTACTTC.

The rearrangement links TRBV5-6 to TRBJ1-6, with D possibly TRBD1 on 6 matching bases. The germline V gene has CDR1 SGHDT and CDR2 YYEEEE. V was pared by 4 bases and J by 10 bases, with 18 bases between. This CDR3 is 15 amino acids long. CDR3 nucleotide sequence: TGTGCCAGCAGCGCCCAAGGGGGGAAAGGCTCACCCCTCCACTTT. Translating gives CASSAQGGKGSPLHF.

The sample holds one count of this clone. The chain uses TRBV11-3 and TRBJ2-3, with 7 bases identical to TRBD1. The J segment lost 1 base and the V segment lost 5 bases, leaving 6 bases of the junction unmatched. The CDR3 is 15 residues long. Germline CDR1 and CDR2: SGHNT and YENEEA. The CDR3 DNA reads TGTGCCAGCAGCGCAAACAGGGGAGGCACAGATACGCAGTATTTT. It codes for CASSANRGGTDTQYF.

This clone appeared a single time. The chain couples TRBV5-6 to TRBJ2-7; 9 bases line up with TRBD1. The CDR3 covers 16 residues. Germline CDR1 SGHDT, CDR2 YYEEEE. The trim removed 5 bases at V and 3 bases at J, leaving 12 bases unmatched. CDR3 in amino acids: CASSRRWGQGFYEQYF. Written as DNA, the CDR3 is TGTGCCAGCAGTCGTAGGTGGGGACAGGGTTTCTACGAGCAGTACTTC. Complete variable domain (other parts from reference TRBV5-6 and TRBJ2-7): DAGVTQSPTHLIKTRGQQVTLRCSPKSGHDTVSWYQQALGQGPQFIFQYYEEEERQRGNFPDRFSGHQFPNYSSELNVNALLLGDSALYLCASSRRWGQGFYEQYFGPGTRLTVT.

This clone was picked up a small number of times. This chain uses TRBV28 with TRBJ1-1; perhaps TRBD1 as D (5 bases). CDR1 is MDHEN, CDR2 SYDVKM, per germline. Trimming removed 5 bases from V and 5 bases from J, with 15 bases in between. This CDR3 contains 14 residues. CDR3 sequence (DNA): TGTGCCAGCAGTCAAGGAGACAGAGTGACTGAAGCTTTCTTT. This gives the protein CASSQGDRVTEAFF.

The genes are TRBV6-1 and TRBJ2-4; no reliable D call. The germline CDR1 and CDR2 sequences are MNHNS and SASEGT. The CDR3 has 16 amino acids. V was cut by 1 base and J by 0 bases, with 10 bases left in between. The CDR3, as DNA: TGTGCCAGCAGTGAAGGCCCCCAGATAGCCAAAAACATTCAGTACTTC. Its protein product is CASSEGPQIAKNIQYF.

The chain uses TRBV19 and TRBJ2-2, with 10 positions matching TRBD2. The CDR3 runs to 14 residues. The junction had 10 bases not matched to a gene; V was cut back by 11 bases and J by 7 bases. Germline V lookup: CDR1 LNHDA, CDR2 SQIVND (reference sequence). As DNA, the CDR3 is TGTGCCGCCCAAAGCGGGAGGGCCGTCGGGGAGCTGTTTTTT. As protein: CAAQSGRAVGELFF.

V is TRBV5-6 and J is TRBJ1-1; TRBD1 matches 7 bases. There are 13 residues in the CDR3. CDR1 and CDR2 from the germline V gene are SGHDT and YYEEEE. Germline trimming cut 5 bases from V and 10 bases from J; bases unmatched to any gene: 11. CDR3 sequence reads: CASRPSRQGSAFF. DNA for the CDR3: TGTGCCAGCAGGCCCTCCCGACAGGGTTCAGCTTTCTTT.